Each of the 19 T cell receptor beta chains below was sequenced from the same sample in a study of blood T cells in healthy people across ages. Then a second PCR, running about 6 to 12 cycles, was carried out with a sample-barcoded 5' primer and a J-beta primer mix. TCRdb reprocessed the 5' RACE reads via MiXCR and lists one record per CDR3 protein. Counted here are about 640,000 distinct CDR3 sequences, approximately 40% occurring once; the ten biggest clones make up about 32%. Material for sequencing was blood. These receptor sequences come from an elderly man in good health.

This clonotype occurred a few times. CDR3 region: CASSGQGGTQPQHF. CDR3 nucleotides: TGTGCCAGCAGTGGACAGGGTGGAACTCAGCCCCAGCATTTT. The J gene is TRBJ1-5, the V gene TRBV7-2; 8 bases align to TRBD1. Germline CDR1 reads SGHTA; CDR2 reads FQGNSA. CDR3 length equals 14 residues. The J segment lost 6 bases and the V segment lost 6 bases, leaving 7 bases of the junction unmatched.

V usage is TRBV5-5 and J usage is TRBJ2-5; no firm D call. Germline lookup yields CDR1 SGHKS and CDR2 YYEKEE (reference sequence). Trimming removed 2 bases from V and 11 bases from J, with 19 bases in between. This CDR3 region has 14 residues. CDR3 coding DNA: TGTGCCAGCAGCTTTGCGAACTCAAACAATGAGCAGTACTTC. It translates to CASSFANSNNEQYF. Variable domain in full (rest from reference TRBV5-5 and TRBJ2-5): DAGVTQSPTHLIKTRGQQVTLRCSPISGHKSVSWYQQVLGQGPQFIFQYYEKEERGRGNFPDRFSARQFPNYSSELNVNALLLGDSALYLCASSFANSNNEQYFGPGTRLLVL.

This clonotype was recorded once. An end of the junction does not agree with germline; a read error may underlie this. This chain links TRBV7-2 with TRBJ2-5; D perhaps matches TRBD2 (5 bases). The CDR3 runs to 13 residues. The germline CDR1 and CDR2 sequences are SGHTA and FQGNSA. In DNA, the CDR3 is TGTGCCAGCAGCGGAGCTATTAGGGAGACCCTGTTCTTC. It specifies CASSGAIRETLFF. Full variable domain (rest looked up from reference TRBV7-2 and TRBJ2-5): GAGVSQSPSNKVTEKGKDVELRCDPISGHTALYWYRQSLGQGLEFLIYFQGNSAPDKSGLPSDRFSAERTGGSVSTLTIQRTQQEDSAVYLCASSGAIRETLFFGPGTRLLVL.

The chain couples TRBV28 to TRBJ2-7; maybe TRBD2 (7 bases). The CDR3 covers 16 residues. Germline V gene lookup returns CDR1 MDHEN and CDR2 SYDVKM. Between the trimmed V and J ends, which lost 0 bases and 6 bases, there was a span of 18 bases. The DNA of the CDR3 is TGTGCCAGCAGTTTATGGGGGGGGACAAGAGAGGGCGAGCAGTACTTC. Its translation: CASSLWGGTREGEQYF.

The V and J genes are TRBV7-9 and TRBJ2-3, with D perhaps TRBD1 (5 bases). The V gene lost 5 bases and the J gene lost 3 bases, with 15 bases spanning the gap. The CDR3 is 15 amino acids. Germline lookup yields CDR1 SEHNR and CDR2 FQNEAQ (reference sequence). CDR3 amino acids: CASSPLGDLTDTQYF. The CDR3 DNA sequence: TGTGCCAGCAGCCCCCTAGGGGATCTTACAGATACGCAGTATTTT.

The chain combines TRBV27 with TRBJ1-1; maybe TRBD1 (6 bases). V was cut by 4 bases and J by 8 bases, with 26 bases left in between. There are 17 residues in the CDR3. The V gene's germline CDR1 is MNHEY and CDR2 SMNVEV (reference sequence). This chain's CDR3 is CASSSTRSGGAGYEAFF. Written as DNA, the CDR3 is TGTGCCAGCAGTTCCACTAGATCGGGGGGCGCGGGTTACGAAGCTTTCTTT.

CDR3 in DNA: TGTGCCAGCAGTTACTCGGCCCTAGCGGGGGGGCCAATTCGTGTCTATGAGCAGTTCTTC. This codes for CASSYSALAGGPIRVYEQFF. The rearrangement joins TRBV6-2 or TRBV6-3 to TRBJ2-1; 12 nucleotides line up with TRBD2. In germline, CDR1 is MNHEY, CDR2 SVGEGT. The CDR3 sequence is 20 residues long. J gave up 8 bases and V 0 bases, and 17 bases lay outside the gene matches.

This chain uses TRBV20-1 with TRBJ2-7; D might be TRBD2 (5 bases). The CDR3 length is 14 residues. Between the trimmed V and J ends, which lost 5 bases and 3 bases, there was a span of 17 bases. Germline V gene lookup returns CDR1 DFQATT and CDR2 SNEGSKA (reference sequence). The DNA for the CDR3 is TGCAGTGCTCCGTCGGGAAGGGTGAGCTACGAGCAGTACTTC. This gives the protein CSAPSGRVSYEQYF.

The chain links TRBV6-5 to TRBJ2-3, with 8 bases aligning to TRBD2. Germline CDR1 is MNHEY and CDR2 is SVGAGI. The CDR3 runs 14 residues. V dropped 7 bases and J dropped 6; count of bases not matched to a gene: 9. The CDR3 loop reads CASIPSGSKDTQYF. CDR3 nucleotide sequence: TGTGCCAGCATTCCCAGCGGGAGTAAGGATACGCAGTATTTT.

In this sample, this clonotype turned up many times. V gene TRBV6-2 or TRBV6-3 combines with J gene TRBJ2-7, with 9 bases identical to TRBD1. The CDR3 runs 14 residues. V was clipped by 3 bases and J by 2 bases; unmatched bases: 2. Per the germline V gene, CDR1 is MNHEY and CDR2 is SVGEGT. For the CDR3, the DNA is TGTGCCAGCAGTTATAGACAGGGGGCCTACGAGCAGTACTTC. This translates into CASSYRQGAYEQYF.

This clonotype has more than one count but fewer than ten. This chain connects TRBV9 to TRBJ2-5, with D perhaps given as TRBD1 or TRBD2 (5 bases each). Germline CDR1 SGDLS, CDR2 YYNGEE. This CDR3 comprises 14 residues. Between the trimmed V and J ends, which lost 4 bases and 4 bases, there was a span of 14 bases. For the CDR3, the DNA is TGTGCCAGCAGCTATACCGAGGGGAGAGAGACCCAGTACTTC. Amino acid sequence: CASSYTEGRETQYF.

In its sample, this clonotype was seen a few times. The chain joins TRBV6-2 or TRBV6-3 to TRBJ2-1, with 7 positions matching TRBD1. V was pared by 6 bases and J by 5 bases, with 10 bases of the junction left unmatched. Germline loops: CDR1 MNHEY, CDR2 SVGEGT. This CDR3 is built from 15 residues. In DNA, the CDR3 is TGTGCCAGCAGCCCCGACAGGGTGATGAACAATGAGCAGTTCTTC. Translation: CASSPDRVMNNEQFF.

This clonotype has more than one count but fewer than ten. V and J are TRBV29-1 and TRBJ2-5; D gene ambiguous. The CDR3 runs to 12 residues. V was shortened by 5 bases and J by 1 base, with 8 bases between the two germline ends. From germline, CDR1 is SQVTM and CDR2 ANQGSEA. The CDR3 is CSVCRAQETQYF. DNA of the CDR3: TGCAGCGTTTGTAGGGCCCAAGAGACCCAGTACTTC.

J is TRBJ2-1 and V is TRBV24-1, with D perhaps matching TRBD1 (6 bases). Germline V gives CDR1 KGHDR, CDR2 SFDVKD. V gave up 3 bases and J gave up 8 bases, with 16 bases separating them. The CDR3 runs 15 residues. CDR3 sequence (DNA): TGTGCCACCAGTGATCAACAGGGTGTAGGATATGAGCAGTTCTTC. This encodes CATSDQQGVGYEQFF.

This clonotype has more than one count but fewer than ten. V is TRBV10-1 and J is TRBJ1-1; D gene uncertain. The V end lost 4 bases, the J end lost 2 bases, and 14 bases lay between the germline ends. The germline V gene has CDR1 WNHNN and CDR2 SYGVQD (reference sequence). This CDR3 is built from 15 residues. The CDR3: CASSGLKGGNTEAFF. CDR3 nucleotide sequence: TGCGCCAGCAGTGGGTTGAAGGGAGGAAACACTGAAGCTTTCTTT.

This clonotype was counted only a few times. The chain carries TRBV29-1 and TRBJ1-5; maybe TRBD1 (5 bases). Germline-derived CDR1 and CDR2 are SQVTM and ANQGSEA. This CDR3 region has 15 residues. V gave up 5 bases and J gave up 2 bases, with 16 bases separating them. Written as DNA, the CDR3 is TGCAGCGTTAGGCCCGAAGGGGTAGGCAATCAGCCCCAGCATTTT. Translation gives CSVRPEGVGNQPQHF. Complete variable domain (other parts from reference TRBV29-1 and TRBJ1-5): SAVISQKPSRDICQRGTSLTIQCQVDSQVTMMFWYRQQPGQSLTLIATANQGSEATYESGFVIDKFPISRPNLTFSTLTVSNMSPEDSSIYLCSVRPEGVGNQPQHFGDGTRLSIL.

This rearrangement joins TRBV28 to TRBJ2-1, with D unclear. The CDR3 covers 12 residues. Trimming left V 8 bases short and J 3 bases short, with 8 bases between. In germline, CDR1 is MDHEN, CDR2 SYDVKM. CDR3 loop: CASGRHYNEQFF. The CDR3 coding sequence is TGTGCCAGCGGCCGGCACTACAATGAGCAGTTCTTC.

This clonotype has just a few counts. The gene calls are TRBV7-2 and TRBJ2-3, with D perhaps matching TRBD1 (5 bases). CDR1 and CDR2 from the germline V gene are SGHTA and FQGNSA. CDR3 size: 15 residues. V lost 5 bases and J 2 bases, leaving 14 bases between the germline ends. CDR3 sequence reads: CASSADSPSTDTQYF. Here the CDR3 DNA reads TGTGCCAGCAGCGCCGACAGCCCATCCACAGATACGCAGTATTTT.

The chain couples TRBV10-1 to TRBJ1-5; D is unresolved. Germline CDR1 WNHNN, CDR2 SYGVQD (reference sequence). Trimming pared 3 bases from V and 4 bases from J, leaving 7 bases between. This CDR3 contains 13 residues. CDR3 residues: CASSERGNQPQHF. CDR3 bases: TGCGCCAGCAGTGAACGGGGAAATCAGCCCCAGCATTTT.